The present T cell receptor beta chain was sequenced within a study of T cells in Graves' hyperthyroidism and ophthalmopathy. Broader study findings: The majority of expanded thyroid clonotypes above 0.001 also appeared in blood. Model-based prediction identified ophthalmopathy a median around 6.5 months prior to its onset. By a 13 V-J model, ophthalmopathy was set apart from stable hyperthyroidism.

Uncontrolled infection, other autoimmune disease, pregnancy or lactation barred patients from enrollment. Ten or more counts support this clonotype. Its antigen is not known. With V trimmed by 1 base and J by 4 bases, 7 bases remained unmatched. Germline loops: CDR1 SGHVT, CDR2 SQSDAQ. The CDR3 has 16 amino acids. It was RNA transcripts that yielded the amplified TCR beta CDR3 regions. The HTBI set primed first-round TCR CDR3 RT-PCR. TCRdb ran MiXCR on the multiplex PCR reads and lists one entry per CDR3 protein. There are some 560,000 distinct CDR3 sequences in the sample; approximately 15% occur only once, and under 8% lies in the top ten.

The gene calls are TRBV7-4 and TRBJ2-3; 8 bases line up with TRBD2. Sample: blood. This clonotype was sampled from a woman aged 30 to 39 with Graves' hyperthyroidism. The CDR3 nucleotides read TGTGCCAGCAGCTTAGTACACGGGAGGGCCCCAGATACGCAGTATTTT. It yields the protein CASSLVHGRAPDTQYF.